This section outlines one T cell receptor (beta chain) sequence together with its context. Its antigen has not been determined. Within one base of it there is no much larger clone, and no base qualities were kept. These data are taken from a study of blood T cell repertoires in COVID-19 (dated by TCRdb to the early 2020s). Turning to the overall study: The collaborator samples originated in the United States, Italy and Spain and spanned the acute and convalescent phases of COVID-19. The prospective study material was composed of cDNA or gDNA derived from T cells, B-cell-depleted T cells, or PBMCs. Deeply sampled blood TCRbeta repertoires from subjects exposed to, actively infected with, or recovered from COVID-19 were included in the dataset. The repertoires were released in a freely available public database intended as a resource for research on the immune response to SARS-CoV-2. The samples were drawn from two sources: the first 160 participants of the ongoing ImmuneRACE study, and 950 to 1,500 subjects contributed by 6 global collaborators. Sample metadata almost always included a de-identified subject ID, COVID-19 status, age in years and sex. Where available, HLA class I and class II types were taken from metadata supplied by the sample provider and were not determined by assay-based typing. What the authors observed across the whole study: The quantity of clinical and demographic metadata differed by source and by participant and was supplied without curation.

TCRbeta CDR3 regions were amplified from genomic DNA using the immunoSEQ Assay, a bias-controlled multiplex PCR. The paper's data handling went like this. Within the assay, amplification of reference gene primers was used to estimate how many nucleated cells each sample contained. To quantify the absolute abundance of each unique TCRbeta CDR3 rearrangement, sequence reads were collapsed and filtered. Productive Simpson clonality was computed per sample as the square root of Simpson's diversity index over productive rearrangements. In its TCRdb copy, this immuneACCESS table keeps in-frame sequences only and misses some clones. Where compared with another copy, unresolved V genes explain less than half of these, and the others have no known cause. That table is the source of V, J and clone size, and D and trimming were worked out from the DNA. For this sample the table gives around 90,000 clones, of which roughly 77% were detected only once. Of the sample, approximately 13% falls within the top ten clones.

CDR1 and CDR2, per the germline V gene, are KGHSH and LQKENI. The CDR3 has 11 amino acids, counting the end cysteine and phenylalanine. Solely the CDR3 DNA is kept, with 33 bases framed from the first base. V loses 5 bases, J loses 6 bases, and the germline ends lie 5 bases apart. Whole blood was collected in K2EDTA tubes by collaborating institutions according to the institutions' own protocols. For TCRbeta analysis, collaborator samples were shipped as frozen whole blood, as isolated PBMCs, or as DNA extracted from either sample type. The chain was built from TRBV18 and TRBJ2-4; confidence is insufficient to name the D gene. The sequenced sample was peripheral blood. The TCR was taken from a human donor in a cohort sampled during active COVID-19. The CDR3 reads CASSAGNIQYF. The nucleotide sequence reads as follows: TGTGCCAGCTCAGCAGGAAACATTCAGTACTTC.